The T cell receptor beta chain described here comes from a study of blood T cell repertoires in COVID-19 (dated by TCRdb to 2018 to 2020). With regard to the full study: Samples covering the acute and convalescent phases of COVID-19 were provided by collaborators in the United States, Italy and Spain. The prospective study material was composed of cDNA or gDNA derived from T cells, B-cell-depleted T cells, or PBMCs. The dataset comprised deeply sampled blood TCRbeta repertoires from subjects exposed to, actively infected with, or recovered from COVID-19. The repertoires were released in a freely available public database intended as a resource for research on the immune response to SARS-CoV-2. Samples came from the ongoing ImmuneRACE study (first 160 participants) plus 1,254 subjects from 6 global collaborators. The sample metadata nearly always contained a de-identified subject ID, COVID-19 status, age in years and sex. Where available, HLA class I and class II types were taken from metadata supplied by the sample provider and were not determined by assay-based typing. The full study reports these points: The amount of clinical and demographic metadata varied by source and participant and was provided uncurated.

The CDR3 holds 16 amino acids from the cysteine to the phenylalanine. The read is trimmed to its CDR3 DNA, 48 bases read in frame from base 1. V lost 2 bases and J lost 5 bases, and the count of bases not matched to a germline gene is 11. Taken from the germline V gene, the CDR1 and CDR2 loops are MNHEY and SVGAGI. Enrolling through a virtual design, the prospective study's participants ranged in age from roughly 18 to 90 years and lived across around 25 United States geographic areas. Cohort assignment in the prospective study relied on participant-reported clinical history from a screening survey and a study questionnaire. ImmuneRACE Cohort 3 recovered participants were defined by two consecutive negative NP/OP PCR tests, healthcare professional clearance, or symptom resolution. In the prospective study, mobile phlebotomists collected whole blood, serum and a nasopharyngeal or oropharyngeal swab from each participant. Over an approximately two-month period, participants in the prospective study had the option of providing additional blood draws and questionnaires. Prospective study blood samples were shipped either frozen or at room temperature before DNA extraction.

Of note for this clone: The specificity of this receptor is unknown. The record has no base qualities; no much larger clone is one base away.

TCRbeta CDR3 regions were amplified from genomic DNA by means of the immunoSEQ Assay, a bias-controlled multiplex PCR. As for the authors' bioinformatics: Nucleated cell counts per sample were estimated from amplification of reference gene primers within the assay. To quantify the absolute abundance of each unique TCRbeta CDR3 rearrangement, sequence reads were collapsed and filtered. Productive Simpson clonality was computed per sample as the square root of Simpson's diversity index over productive rearrangements. In its TCRdb copy, this immuneACCESS table keeps in-frame sequences only and misses some clones. Where compared with another copy, unresolved V genes explain less than half of these, and the others have no known cause. V and J calls and clone size are those listed in that table; D and trimming were worked out from the DNA. The sample contains approximately 450,000 clones, 80% to 90% of them found a single time. The ten largest make up 1.1% of the sample.

Sequencing input: PBMCs or T cells enriched from blood (not recorded which). Here the chain combines TRBV6-5 and TRBJ2-5, with 7 middle bases fitting TRBD2. The source of this sequence is a man aged 25-45 years who had recovered from COVID-19. CDR3 loop: CASSYSSAGESETQYF. The DNA sequence is given as TGTGCCAGCAGTTACAGTTCTGCGGGAGAGTCCGAGACCCAGTACTTC.